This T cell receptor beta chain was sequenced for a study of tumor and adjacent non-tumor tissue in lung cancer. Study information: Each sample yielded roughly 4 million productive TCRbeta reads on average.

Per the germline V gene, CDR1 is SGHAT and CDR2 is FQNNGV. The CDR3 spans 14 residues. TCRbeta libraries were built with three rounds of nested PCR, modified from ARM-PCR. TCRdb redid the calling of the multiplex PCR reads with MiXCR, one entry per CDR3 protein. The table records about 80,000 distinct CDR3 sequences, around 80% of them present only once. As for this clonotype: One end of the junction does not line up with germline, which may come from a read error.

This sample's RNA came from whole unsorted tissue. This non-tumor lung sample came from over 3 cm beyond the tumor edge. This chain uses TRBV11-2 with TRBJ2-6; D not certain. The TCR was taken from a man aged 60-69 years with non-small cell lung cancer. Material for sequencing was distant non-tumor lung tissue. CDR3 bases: TGTGCCAGCAGTCCTATCTCTGGGTGCAATGTCCTGAGTTTC. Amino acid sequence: CASSPISGCNVLSF.